Below, 5 T cell receptor beta chains from the same sample are listed, as sequenced in a study of blood T cell repertoires in COVID-19. The repertoire was sequenced with immunoSEQ multiplex PCR; TCRdb's copy has only in-frame clones and lacks some. The sample has about 260,000 clones, roughly 82% seen once; the top ten hold around 2%. Sequencing input: PBMCs or T cells enriched from blood (not recorded which). The receptors stem from a woman aged 45-65 years who had recovered from COVID-19.

The V call is TRBV7-8, the J call TRBJ1-2; 7 nucleotides line up with TRBD1. The CDR3 spans 16 residues. The trim removed 1 base at V and 2 bases at J, leaving 7 bases unmatched. Looked up from germline, CDR1 is SGHVS and CDR2 is FQNEAQ. CDR3 in amino acids: CASSLGTGTENYGYTF. CDR3 DNA: TGTGCCAGCAGCTTAGGCACCGGGACAGAGAACTATGGCTACACCTTC.

The CDR3 loop is CASSSATSGSFHEQFF. The CDR3 nucleotides are TGTGCCAGCAGCTCGGCGACTAGCGGGAGTTTCCATGAGCAGTTCTTC. This sequence joins TRBV7-2 and TRBJ2-1; the match to TRBD2 covers 12 bases. V shed 4 bases and J 8 bases; nucleotides not matched to a gene: 9. Germline loops: CDR1 SGHTA, CDR2 FQGNSA. CDR3 length equals 16 residues.

V is TRBV5-4 and J is TRBJ2-7; 7 positions match TRBD2. Unmatched junction bases numbered 12, after V lost 4 bases and J lost 2 bases. Per the germline V gene, CDR1 is SGHNT and CDR2 is YYREEE (reference sequence). CDR3 length: 16 amino acids. The CDR3 region has the DNA TGTGCCAGCAGCGCCCGGTTCGGGGGGTCACCCTACGAGCAGTACTTC. Encoded protein: CASSARFGGSPYEQYF.

The gene calls are TRBV28 and TRBJ1-1, with TRBD1 as a possible D gene (6 bases). The CDR3 loop spans 14 amino acids. The germline V gene encodes CDR1 MDHEN and CDR2 SYDVKM. The V gene lost 5 bases and the J gene lost 0 bases, with 10 bases spanning the gap. CDR3: CASSPWTVNTEAFF. The CDR3 nucleotides are TGTGCCAGCAGTCCCTGGACAGTGAACACTGAAGCTTTCTTT.

This clone has only one observation. V and J are TRBV30 and TRBJ1-5; no clear D gene. This CDR3 has 15 amino acids. Germline V lookup: CDR1 GTSNPN, CDR2 SVGIG (reference sequence). Trimming cost V 1 base and J 1 base, with 11 bases left between them. In nucleotides, the CDR3 is TGTGCCTGGAGTGGAGGGCAAGGAAGCAATCAGCCCCAGCATTTT. Translating it yields CAWSGGQGSNQPQHF.